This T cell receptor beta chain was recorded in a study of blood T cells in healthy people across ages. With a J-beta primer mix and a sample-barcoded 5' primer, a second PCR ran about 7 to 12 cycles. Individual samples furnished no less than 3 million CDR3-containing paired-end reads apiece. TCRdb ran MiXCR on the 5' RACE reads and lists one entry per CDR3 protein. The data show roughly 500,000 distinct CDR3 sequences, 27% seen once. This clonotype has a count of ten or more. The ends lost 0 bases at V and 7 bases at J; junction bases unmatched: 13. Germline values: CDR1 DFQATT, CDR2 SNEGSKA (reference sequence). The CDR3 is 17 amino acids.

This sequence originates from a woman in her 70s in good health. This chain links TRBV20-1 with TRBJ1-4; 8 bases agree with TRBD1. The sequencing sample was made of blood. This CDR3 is CSARDGGTGSWGEKLFF. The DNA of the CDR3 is TGCAGTGCTAGAGATGGGGGGACAGGCAGCTGGGGTGAAAAACTGTTTTTT.